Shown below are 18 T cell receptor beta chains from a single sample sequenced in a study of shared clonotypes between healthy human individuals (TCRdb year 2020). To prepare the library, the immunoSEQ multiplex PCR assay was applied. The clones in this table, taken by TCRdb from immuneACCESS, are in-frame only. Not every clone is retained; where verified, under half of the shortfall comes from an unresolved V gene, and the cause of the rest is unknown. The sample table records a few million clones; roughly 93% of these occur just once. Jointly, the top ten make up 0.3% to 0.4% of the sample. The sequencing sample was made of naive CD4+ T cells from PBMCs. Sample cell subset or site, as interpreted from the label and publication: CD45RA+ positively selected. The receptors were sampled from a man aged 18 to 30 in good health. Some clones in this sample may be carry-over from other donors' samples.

The CDR3 bases are TGTGCCAGCAGCTTAGTACCCTGGGGCGGGGGCACTGAAGCTTTCTTT. This codes for CASSLVPWGGGTEAFF. The chain uses TRBV11-2 and TRBJ1-1; perhaps TRBD1 as D (5 bases). The CDR3 contains 16 residues. V lost 1 base, J lost 4 bases, and 16 bases lay in between. Looked up from germline, CDR1 is SGHAT and CDR2 is FQNNGV.

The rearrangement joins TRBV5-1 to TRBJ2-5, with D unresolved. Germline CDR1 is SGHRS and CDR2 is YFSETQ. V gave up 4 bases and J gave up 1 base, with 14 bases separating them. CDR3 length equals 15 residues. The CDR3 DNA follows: TGCGCCAGCAGCCTTCTCCCCGGGCTCCAAGAGACCCAGTACTTC. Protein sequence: CASSLLPGLQETQYF.

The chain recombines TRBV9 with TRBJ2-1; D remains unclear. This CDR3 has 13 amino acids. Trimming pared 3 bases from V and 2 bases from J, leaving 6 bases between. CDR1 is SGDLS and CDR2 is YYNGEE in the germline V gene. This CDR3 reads CASSGRPYNEQFF. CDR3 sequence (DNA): TGTGCCAGCAGCGGCAGACCCTACAATGAGCAGTTCTTC.

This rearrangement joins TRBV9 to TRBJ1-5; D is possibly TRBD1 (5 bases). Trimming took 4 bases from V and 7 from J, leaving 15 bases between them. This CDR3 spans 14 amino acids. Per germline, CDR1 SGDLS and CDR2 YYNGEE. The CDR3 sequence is CASSTRGGDQPQHF. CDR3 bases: TGTGCCAGCAGCACCCGGGGGGGGGACCAGCCCCAGCATTTT.

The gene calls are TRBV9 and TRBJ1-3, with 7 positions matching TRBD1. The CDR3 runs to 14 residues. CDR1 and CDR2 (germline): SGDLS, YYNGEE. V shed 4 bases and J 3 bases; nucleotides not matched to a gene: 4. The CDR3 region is CASSYGTDGNTIYF. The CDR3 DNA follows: TGTGCCAGCAGCTACGGGACAGATGGAAACACCATATATTTT.

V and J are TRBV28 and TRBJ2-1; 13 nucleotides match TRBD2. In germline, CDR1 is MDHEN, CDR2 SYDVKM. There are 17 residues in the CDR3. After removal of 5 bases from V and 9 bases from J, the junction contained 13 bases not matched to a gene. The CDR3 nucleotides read TGTGCCAGCAGTGCTAATGCCGGGACTAGCGGGATCTTTGAGCAGTTCTTC. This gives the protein CASSANAGTSGIFEQFF. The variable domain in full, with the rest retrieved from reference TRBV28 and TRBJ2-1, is DVKVTQSSRYLVKRTGEKVFLECVQDMDHENMFWYRQDPGLGLRLIYFSYDVKMKEKGDIPEGYSVSREKKERFSLILESASTNQTSMYLCASSANAGTSGIFEQFFGPGTRLTVL.

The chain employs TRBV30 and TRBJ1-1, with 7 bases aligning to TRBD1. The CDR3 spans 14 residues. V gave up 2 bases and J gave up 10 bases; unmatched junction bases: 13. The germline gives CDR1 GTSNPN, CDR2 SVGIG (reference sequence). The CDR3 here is CAWSPGTANRGAFF. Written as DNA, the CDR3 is TGTGCCTGGAGTCCCGGGACAGCAAATCGTGGAGCTTTCTTT.

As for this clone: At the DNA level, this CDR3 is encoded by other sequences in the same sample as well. CDR3: CATSREGGYTF. The CDR3 DNA follows: TGTGCCACCAGCAGAGAGGGTGGCTACACCTTC. This chain uses TRBV15 with TRBJ1-2; no clear D gene. The CDR3 length is 11 residues. V lost 0 bases to trimming and J lost 7 bases, with 3 bases between them. Germline lookup yields CDR1 LNHNV and CDR2 YYDKDF (reference sequence).

The CDR3 DNA follows: TGTGCCAGCAGCCGCGTGGATAGGGATTACAACTATGGCTACACCTTC. It is translated as CASSRVDRDYNYGYTF. The gene calls are TRBV7-2 and TRBJ1-2; D call uncertain. CDR1 is SGHTA, CDR2 FQGNSA, per germline. The length of the CDR3 is 16 residues. Between the trimmed V and J ends, which lost 5 bases and 2 bases, there was a span of 18 bases.

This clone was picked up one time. CDR3 region: CASSSILAGGPNEQFF. CDR3 nucleotides: TGTGCCAGCAGTTCAATTCTAGCGGGAGGGCCGAATGAGCAGTTCTTC. The chain employs TRBV27 and TRBJ2-1; TRBD2 agrees at 12 bases. This CDR3 contains 16 residues. V lost 4 bases, J lost 7 bases, and 8 bases stayed unmatched. CDR1 is MNHEY and CDR2 is SMNVEV in the germline V gene (reference sequence).

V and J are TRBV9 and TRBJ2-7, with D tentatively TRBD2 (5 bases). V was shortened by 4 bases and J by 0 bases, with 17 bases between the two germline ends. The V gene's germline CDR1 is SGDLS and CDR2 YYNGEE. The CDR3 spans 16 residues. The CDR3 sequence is CASSPMAGGSSYEQYF. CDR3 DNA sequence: TGTGCCAGCAGCCCTATGGCGGGTGGGAGCTCCTACGAGCAGTACTTC.

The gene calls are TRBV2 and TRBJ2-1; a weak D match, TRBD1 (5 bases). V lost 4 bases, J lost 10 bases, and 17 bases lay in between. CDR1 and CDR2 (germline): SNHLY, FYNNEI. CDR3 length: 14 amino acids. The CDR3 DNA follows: TGTGCCAGCAGTGTAGCCAGGGCAGTAGGAGAGCAGTTCTTC. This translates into CASSVARAVGEQFF.

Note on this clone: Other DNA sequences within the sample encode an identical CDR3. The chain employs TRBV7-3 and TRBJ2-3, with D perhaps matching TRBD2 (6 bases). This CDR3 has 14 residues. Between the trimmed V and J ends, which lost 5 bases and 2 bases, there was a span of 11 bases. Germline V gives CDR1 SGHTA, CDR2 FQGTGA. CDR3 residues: CASSLLAATDTQYF. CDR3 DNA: TGTGCCAGCAGCCTATTAGCGGCCACAGATACGCAGTATTTT.

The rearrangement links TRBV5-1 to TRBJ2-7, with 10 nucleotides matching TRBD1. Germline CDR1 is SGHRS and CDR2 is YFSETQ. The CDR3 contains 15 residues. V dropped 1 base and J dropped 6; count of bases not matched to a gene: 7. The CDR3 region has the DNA TGCGCCAGCAGCTTGCAACAGGGACAGGGGCGCGAGCAGTACTTC. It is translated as CASSLQQGQGREQYF. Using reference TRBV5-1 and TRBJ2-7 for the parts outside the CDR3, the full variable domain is KAGVTQTPRYLIKTRGQQVTLSCSPISGHRSVSWYQQTPGQGLQFLFEYFSETQRNKGNFPGRFSGRQFSNSRSEMNVSTLELGDSALYLCASSLQQGQGREQYFGPGTRLTVT.

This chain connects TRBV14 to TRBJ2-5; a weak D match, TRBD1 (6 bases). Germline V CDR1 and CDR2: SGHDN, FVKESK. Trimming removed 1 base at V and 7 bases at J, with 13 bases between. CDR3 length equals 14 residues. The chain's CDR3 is CASSQGGLAGTQYF. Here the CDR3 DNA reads TGTGCCAGCAGCCAAGGGGGGCTGGCGGGGACCCAGTACTTC.

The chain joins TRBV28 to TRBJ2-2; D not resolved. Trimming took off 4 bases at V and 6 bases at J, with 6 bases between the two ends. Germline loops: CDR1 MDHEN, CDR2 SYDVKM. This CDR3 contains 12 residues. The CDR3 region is CASSSHAGELFF. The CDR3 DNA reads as TGTGCCAGCAGTTCGCATGCCGGGGAGCTGTTTTTT. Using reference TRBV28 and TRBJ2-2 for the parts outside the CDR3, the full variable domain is DVKVTQSSRYLVKRTGEKVFLECVQDMDHENMFWYRQDPGLGLRLIYFSYDVKMKEKGDIPEGYSVSREKKERFSLILESASTNQTSMYLCASSSHAGELFFGEGSRLTVL.

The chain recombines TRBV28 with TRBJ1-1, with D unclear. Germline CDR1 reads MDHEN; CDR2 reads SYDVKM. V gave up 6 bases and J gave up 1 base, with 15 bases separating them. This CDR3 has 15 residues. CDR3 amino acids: CASSPYMAGNTEAFF. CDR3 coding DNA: TGTGCCAGCAGCCCTTATATGGCAGGGAACACTGAAGCTTTCTTT. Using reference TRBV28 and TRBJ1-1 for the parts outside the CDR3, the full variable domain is DVKVTQSSRYLVKRTGEKVFLECVQDMDHENMFWYRQDPGLGLRLIYFSYDVKMKEKGDIPEGYSVSREKKERFSLILESASTNQTSMYLCASSPYMAGNTEAFFGQGTRLTVV.

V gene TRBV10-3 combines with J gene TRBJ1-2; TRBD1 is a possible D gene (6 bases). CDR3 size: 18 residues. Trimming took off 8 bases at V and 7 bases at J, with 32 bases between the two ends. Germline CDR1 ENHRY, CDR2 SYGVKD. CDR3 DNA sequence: TGTGCCATCGAACGGGGGCCTTGGAGGGCCAAGTCGGTCTCTGGCTACACCTTC. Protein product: CAIERGPWRAKSVSGYTF.